One sample yielded the 18 T cell receptor beta chains listed below, sequenced in a study of T cell repertoires in cytomegalovirus infection. Each CDR3 protein is one row after TCRdb ran MiXCR on the reads. Found here are around 740,000 distinct CDR3 sequences, roughly 36% of them singletons; the top ten hold 2.8%. Sequencing was done on a sample of PBMCs. The receptors were sampled from a human donor in good health (CMV status not recorded). Some clones in this sample may be carry-over from other donors' samples.

This chain links TRBV6-5 with TRBJ1-6, with 9 bases aligning to TRBD1. Germline-derived CDR1 and CDR2 are MNHEY and SVGAGI. V lost 6 bases to trimming and J lost 11 bases; unmatched junction nucleotides: 11. The CDR3 is 15 amino acids. The CDR3 DNA is TGTGCCAGCAGAACCGGGACAGGGACCTTTACACCCCTCCACTTT. Amino acid sequence: CASRTGTGTFTPLHF.

V usage is TRBV19 and J usage is TRBJ2-6; D is unresolved. The CDR3 sequence is 16 residues long. Trimming cost V 0 bases and J 0 bases, with 6 bases left between them. The germline V gene has CDR1 LNHDA and CDR2 SQIVND (reference sequence). CDR3 sequence reads: CASSIDAFSGANVLTF. The CDR3 bases are TGTGCCAGTAGTATAGACGCCTTCTCTGGGGCCAACGTCCTGACTTTC.

In this sample, this clonotype turned up many times. The rearrangement uses TRBV7-2 and TRBJ2-1; no reliable D call. There are 14 residues in the CDR3. Germline CDR1 reads SGHTA; CDR2 reads FQGNSA. V was shortened by 3 bases and J by 4 bases, with 10 bases between the two germline ends. CDR3 amino acids: CASSLQGGYNEQFF. In DNA form, the CDR3 reads TGTGCCAGCAGCTTGCAAGGCGGATACAATGAGCAGTTCTTC. Using reference TRBV7-2 and TRBJ2-1 for the parts outside the CDR3, the full variable domain is GAGVSQSPSNKVTEKGKDVELRCDPISGHTALYWYRQSLGQGLEFLIYFQGNSAPDKSGLPSDRFSAERTGGSVSTLTIQRTQQEDSAVYLCASSLQGGYNEQFFGPGTRLTVL.

This chain links TRBV25-1 with TRBJ1-2; TRBD1 matches at 10 bases. The CDR3 is 17 residues long. V was pared by 0 bases and J by 11 bases, with 15 bases of the junction left unmatched. The germline V gene has CDR1 MGHDK and CDR2 SYGVNS. The CDR3 nucleotides read TGTGCCAGCAGTGAATATATCGGGCGGGACAGGGGAAACGTTTACACCTTC. Its translation is CASSEYIGRDRGNVYTF.

The V and J genes are TRBV29-1 and TRBJ1-1; TRBD1 might be the D (5 bases). Trimming took 5 bases from V and 1 from J, leaving 14 bases between them. The CDR3 runs to 14 residues. Germline CDR1 and CDR2: SQVTM and ANQGSEA. CDR3 in DNA: TGCAGCGTTCTACAGGCTCACCCGAACACTGAAGCTTTCTTT. This translates into CSVLQAHPNTEAFF.

This chain joins TRBV7-2 and TRBJ2-3; 9 bases are a match to TRBD2. Germline V gene data show CDR1 as SGHTA and CDR2 as FQGNSA. V shed 3 bases, J shed 10 bases, and the junction held 14 bases outside the gene matches. This CDR3 is built from 16 residues. The CDR3: CASSFNTAGGFNAQYF. The DNA of the CDR3 is TGTGCCAGCAGCTTTAATACGGCGGGGGGGTTTAACGCGCAGTATTTT.

This clonotype was detected a few times. The CDR3 loop is CASRPGPYGYTF. As DNA, the CDR3 is TGTGCCAGCAGGCCCGGACCGTATGGCTACACCTTC. The chain links TRBV2 to TRBJ1-2, with unresolved D. This CDR3 has 12 residues. V was shortened by 6 bases and J by 5 bases, with 10 bases between the two germline ends. Germline-derived CDR1 and CDR2 are SNHLY and FYNNEI.

Written as DNA, the CDR3 is TGTGCCAGCAGTGTCCTCATAGCCAAAAACATTCAGTACTTC. It codes for CASSVLIAKNIQYF. This chain links TRBV6-6 with TRBJ2-4; D call uncertain. Trimming shortened V by 5 bases and J by 0 bases, and 8 bases separated the two germline ends. Germline CDR1 is MNHNY and CDR2 is SVGAGI (reference sequence). This CDR3 region has 14 residues.

This clonotype was counted a few times. The rearrangement links TRBV27 to TRBJ1-1; no clear D. Trimming took 5 bases from V and 1 from J, leaving 17 bases between them. The germline gives CDR1 MNHEY, CDR2 SMNVEV (reference sequence). CDR3 length equals 16 residues. In nucleotides, the CDR3 is TGTGCCAGCAGTCCCCCCCCAATGAGGCGGAACACTGAAGCTTTCTTT. It is translated as CASSPPPMRRNTEAFF.

This clonotype has more than one count but fewer than ten. The V call is TRBV19, the J call TRBJ1-1; D gene uncertain. Germline V lookup: CDR1 LNHDA, CDR2 SQIVND (reference sequence). The CDR3 is 13 residues long. Trimming removed 3 bases at V and 3 bases at J, with 8 bases between. DNA for the CDR3: TGTGCCAGTAGTATTGTAATGGACACTGAAGCTTTCTTT. Protein: CASSIVMDTEAFF. The full variable domain, rest sourced from reference TRBV19 and TRBJ1-1, is DGGITQSPKYLFRKEGQNVTLSCEQNLNHDAMYWYRQDPGQGLRLIYYSQIVNDFQKGDIAEGYSVSREKKESFPLTVTSAQKNPTAFYLCASSIVMDTEAFFGQGTRLTVV.

This clonotype was observed a few times. The chain joins TRBV7-2 to TRBJ2-1, with TRBD2 matching 9 bases. The germline V gene has CDR1 SGHTA and CDR2 FQGNSA. The CDR3 spans 16 residues. Trimming removed 0 bases from V and 7 bases from J; junction bases left unmatched: 7. The CDR3 region is CASSLAGGRAYNEQFF. The CDR3 DNA sequence: TGTGCCAGCAGCTTAGCGGGCGGGAGGGCTTATAATGAGCAGTTCTTC.

This clonotype was observed at least ten times. The V call is TRBV28, the J call TRBJ1-1; D not resolved. The V gene's germline CDR1 is MDHEN and CDR2 SYDVKM. V was cut by 2 bases and J by 1 base, with 8 bases left in between. This CDR3 spans 14 amino acids. The CDR3 reads CASSLVHPNTEAFF. Written as DNA, the CDR3 is TGTGCCAGCAGTTTAGTACACCCGAACACTGAAGCTTTCTTT.

This clonotype occurred a few times. V and J are TRBV10-3 and TRBJ2-5; 7 bases match TRBD1. V dropped 6 bases and J dropped 4; count of bases not matched to a gene: 11. The CDR3 loop spans 15 amino acids. Germline CDR1 and CDR2: ENHRY and SYGVKD. The chain's CDR3 is CAISDGTAARETQYF. In DNA form, the CDR3 reads TGTGCCATCAGCGACGGGACAGCGGCCCGAGAGACCCAGTACTTC.

About this clonotype itself: The missing conserved phenylalanine or tryptophan at the end of this CDR3 makes a read error likely. V is TRBV7-2 and J is TRBJ2-1; D unclear. CDR3 length: 14 residues. Germline CDR1 SGHTA, CDR2 FQGNSA. V lost 2 bases and J 10 bases, leaving 15 bases between the germline ends. CDR3 region: CASSLLAGPLEQFY. CDR3 sequence (DNA): TGTGCCAGCAGCTTATTGGCAGGACCCTTGGAGCAGTTCTAC.

The chain is built from TRBV28 and TRBJ2-7; the match to TRBD2 covers 7 bases. This CDR3 comprises 14 residues. Trimming at V came to 6 bases and at J to 7 bases, leaving 12 bases not matched to a gene. CDR1 MDHEN and CDR2 SYDVKM come from the germline V gene. The CDR3 DNA reads TGTGCCAGCAGCTCTGGCGGGAGTCTCCGGGAGCAGTACTTC. It translates to CASSSGGSLREQYF.

As to this clonotype: This is likely a read error, given that the CDR3 carries no conserved phenylalanine or tryptophan at its end. The J gene is TRBJ1-1, the V gene TRBV28; D ambiguous. The CDR3 is made up of 12 amino acids. V lost 8 bases to trimming and J lost 0 bases, with 7 bases between them. Germline V gives CDR1 MDHEN, CDR2 SYDVKM. CDR3 residues: CASSGLNTEAFC. In DNA, the CDR3 is TGTGCCAGCTCCGGCCTGAACACTGAAGCTTTCTGT.

This clonotype has just a few counts. The chain recombines TRBV6-5 with TRBJ1-3; unclear D gene. There are 16 residues in the CDR3. Germline CDR1 reads MNHEY; CDR2 reads SVGAGI. V lost 7 bases, J lost 3 bases, and 19 bases lay in between. The CDR3 DNA reads TGTGCCAGCACCCGTGACGGACGGGGTCTTGGAAACACCATATATTTT. It is translated as CASTRDGRGLGNTIYF.

This chain connects TRBV27 to TRBJ2-7; D may be TRBD2 (6 bases). The V and J ends lost 5 bases and 3 bases respectively, with 14 bases between them. Germline CDR1 is MNHEY and CDR2 is SMNVEV (reference sequence). The CDR3 extends over 14 amino acids. The CDR3 spells CASSLRVGLYEQYF. In DNA, the CDR3 is TGTGCCAGCAGTCTTCGTGTGGGACTCTACGAGCAGTACTTC.